These 14 T cell receptor beta chains were sequenced from one sample in a study of graft-versus-host responses after intestinal transplantation. Only in-frame clones appear in the TCRdb table, and some are missing; sequencing was by immunoSEQ multiplex PCR. This sample yields 75,000 to 100,000 clones, of which approximately 92% are seen a single time; less than 0.5% belongs to the top ten. The antigens these receptors bind are not known. Material: unstimulated CD8+ T cells sorted from spleen or lymph node cells, obtained before intestinal transplant. The origin of the receptors is a human donor who received an intestinal transplant.

This chain links TRBV9 with TRBJ2-3; 9 bases map to TRBD2. The CDR3 has 17 residues. V lost 3 bases to trimming and J lost 2 bases; unmatched junction nucleotides: 10. CDR1 is SGDLS and CDR2 is YYNGEE in the germline V gene. The CDR3 bases are TGTGCCAGCAGCGCAGACGCGCTAGCGGGGTACACAGATACGCAGTATTTT. It translates to CASSADALAGYTDTQYF.

The chain recombines TRBV30 with TRBJ1-5; D gene unclear. CDR3 length equals 17 residues. V shed 4 bases and J shed 2 bases, with 21 bases lying between them. CDR1 is GTSNPN, CDR2 SVGIG, per germline (reference sequence). CDR3 DNA: TGTGCCTGGAAGAGTGGTATCGGACTGGGAGGCAATCAGCCCCAGCATTTT. It codes for CAWKSGIGLGGNQPQHF.

This clone was recorded a few times. The J gene is TRBJ1-4, the V gene TRBV9; a weak D match, TRBD1 (6 bases). Germline V gives CDR1 SGDLS, CDR2 YYNGEE. The V end was cut by 2 bases, the J end by 8 bases, with 13 bases between. This CDR3 region has 14 residues. CDR3 sequence: CASSVSGAEEKLFF. CDR3 DNA: TGTGCCAGCAGCGTCTCAGGGGCGGAGGAAAAACTGTTTTTT. Combining the CDR3 with reference TRBV9 and TRBJ1-4 gives the whole variable domain DSGVTQTPKHLITATGQRVTLRCSPRSGDLSVYWYQQSLDQGLQFLIQYYNGEERAKGNILERFSAQQFPDLHSELNLSSLELGDSALYFCASSVSGAEEKLFFGSGTQLSVL.

The chain links TRBV19 to TRBJ2-7; 7 bases map to TRBD2. Germline loops: CDR1 LNHDA, CDR2 SQIVND (reference sequence). The CDR3 is made up of 14 amino acids. The V segment lost 3 bases and the J segment 0 bases; nucleotides outside the gene matches: 2. Written as DNA, the CDR3 is TGTGCCAGTAGTATGGCGGGGGACTCCTACGAGCAGTACTTC. It encodes CASSMAGDSYEQYF.

The CDR3 sequence: CASSQDSETQYF. CDR3 in DNA: TGTGCCAGCAGCCAAGATTCGGAGACCCAGTACTTC. The V gene is TRBV4-2, the J gene TRBJ2-5, with D hard to call. There are 12 residues in the CDR3. Looked up from germline, CDR1 is LGHNA and CDR2 is YNFKEQ. V was trimmed by 0 bases and J by 5 bases, leaving 4 bases between them.

The rearrangement uses TRBV5-4 and TRBJ2-7; 10 bases match TRBD1. Germline CDR1 is SGHNT and CDR2 is YYREEE (reference sequence). V shed 5 bases, J shed 3 bases, and the junction held 2 bases outside the gene matches. This CDR3 comprises 13 residues. The DNA for the CDR3 is TGTGCCAGCAGTGGGACAGGGGACTACGAGCAGTACTTC. It codes for CASSGTGDYEQYF. The full variable domain, with the rest looked up from reference TRBV5-4 and TRBJ2-7, is ETGVTQSPTHLIKTRGQQVTLRCSSQSGHNTVSWYQQALGQGPQFIFQYYREEENGRGNFPPRFSGLQFPNYSSELNVNALELDDSALYLCASSGTGDYEQYFGPGTRLTVT.

This sequence joins TRBV11-1 and TRBJ1-1; D is perhaps TRBD1 (6 bases). The CDR3 is made up of 14 amino acids. V lost 5 bases to trimming and J lost 1 base, with 11 bases between them. Germline lookup yields CDR1 SGHAT and CDR2 FQDESV (reference sequence). In DNA, the CDR3 is TGTGCCAGCAGCCCGAGCAGGGGGAACACTGAAGCTTTCTTT. This sequence encodes CASSPSRGNTEAFF. The entire variable domain, with the rest obtained from reference TRBV11-1 and TRBJ1-1, is as follows: EAEVAQSPRYKITEKSQAVAFWCDPISGHATLYWYRQILGQGPELLVQFQDESVVDDSQLPKDRFSAERLKGVDSTLKIQPAELGDSAMYLCASSPSRGNTEAFFGQGTRLTVV.

This chain joins TRBV5-1 and TRBJ2-5; 11 bases are a match to TRBD1. The germline V gene has CDR1 SGHRS and CDR2 YFSETQ. The length of the CDR3 is 17 residues. V shed 3 bases and J 4 bases; nucleotides not matched to a gene: 11. The CDR3 loop reads CASSSPPDRGRGETQYF. The CDR3, as DNA: TGCGCCAGCAGCTCCCCGCCGGACAGGGGGCGAGGAGAGACCCAGTACTTC. Using reference TRBV5-1 and TRBJ2-5 for the parts outside the CDR3, the full variable domain is KAGVTQTPRYLIKTRGQQVTLSCSPISGHRSVSWYQQTPGQGLQFLFEYFSETQRNKGNFPGRFSGRQFSNSRSEMNVSTLELGDSALYLCASSSPPDRGRGETQYFGPGTRLLVL.

The chain carries TRBV5-4 and TRBJ2-2, with 11 bases matching TRBD2. The CDR3 has 16 residues. Germline V lookup: CDR1 SGHNT, CDR2 YYREEE (reference sequence). The junction had 3 bases not matched to a gene; V was cut back by 3 bases and J by 2 bases. The CDR3 coding sequence is TGTGCCAGCAGCTGGGGACTAGCGGCTAACACCGGGGAGCTGTTTTTT. This encodes CASSWGLAANTGELFF. Full variable domain (rest looked up from reference TRBV5-4 and TRBJ2-2): ETGVTQSPTHLIKTRGQQVTLRCSSQSGHNTVSWYQQALGQGPQFIFQYYREEENGRGNFPPRFSGLQFPNYSSELNVNALELDDSALYLCASSWGLAANTGELFFGEGSRLTVL.

J is TRBJ2-7 and V is TRBV7-9; tentative D call: TRBD1 (5 bases). The CDR3 length is 13 residues. CDR1 is SEHNR and CDR2 is FQNEAQ in the germline V gene (reference sequence). V was clipped by 3 bases and J by 3 bases, with 9 bases between them. CDR3 in DNA: TGTGCCAGCAGCTTTCAAGGGGACTACGAGCAGTACTTC. Translation: CASSFQGDYEQYF.

J is TRBJ1-1 and V is TRBV6-5, with 8 positions matching TRBD1. The CDR3 sequence is 14 residues long. V gave up 3 bases and J gave up 7 bases; unmatched junction bases: 7. Looked up from germline, CDR1 is MNHEY and CDR2 is SVGAGI. The CDR3 sequence is CASSYSTGVIEAFF. Written as DNA, the CDR3 is TGTGCCAGCAGTTATTCGACAGGGGTGATTGAAGCTTTCTTT.

The rearrangement joins TRBV13 to TRBJ2-7; 9 nucleotides align to TRBD2. Trimming removed 6 bases from V and 2 bases from J; junction bases left unmatched: 8. The CDR3 totals 15 residues. Germline lookup yields CDR1 PRHDT and CDR2 FYEKMQ (reference sequence). The CDR3 region is CASSITAGGPYEQYF. Written as DNA, the CDR3 is TGTGCCAGCAGTATCACTGCGGGGGGGCCCTACGAGCAGTACTTC.

V is TRBV6-1 and J is TRBJ1-1; D uncertain. The CDR3 is 12 residues long. Trimming removed 2 bases at V and 7 bases at J, with 8 bases between. Per germline, CDR1 MNHNS and CDR2 SASEGT. Here the CDR3 DNA reads TGTGCCAGCAGTGAAATTGAGTATGAAGCTTTCTTT. This encodes CASSEIEYEAFF.

V gene TRBV5-4 combines with J gene TRBJ2-4; 9 bases align to TRBD2. Per germline, CDR1 SGHNT and CDR2 YYREEE (reference sequence). This CDR3 region has 13 residues. Germline trimming cut 3 bases from V and 7 bases from J; bases unmatched to any gene: 2. DNA of the CDR3: TGTGCCAGCAGCTCTGGACTAGCGAACATTCAGTACTTC. Translation: CASSSGLANIQYF.